Each of the 15 T cell receptor beta chains below was sequenced from the same sample in a study of cytomegalovirus exposure and HLA in healthy donors. Amplification used 60 Vbeta primers and 13 Jbeta primers. TCRdb's copy holds only in-frame clones and misses some; the assay was immunoSEQ multiplex PCR. The table lists about 130,000 clones, over 75% of them singletons, with less than 5% in the top ten. The sequencing sample was made of PBMCs. These receptors were obtained from a young man in good health.

The chain employs TRBV30 and TRBJ2-1, with D possibly being TRBD2 (6 bases). Germline V gene data show CDR1 as GTSNPN and CDR2 as SVGIG (reference sequence). This CDR3 is built from 13 residues. Trimming left V 4 bases short and J 8 bases short, with 15 bases between. This CDR3 reads CAWTRLVKDEQFF. Here the CDR3 DNA reads TGTGCCTGGACCAGACTAGTCAAGGATGAGCAGTTCTTC.

This clone has only a few counts. The chain employs TRBV25-1 and TRBJ2-5, with TRBD1 identical over 12 bases. CDR3 size: 17 residues. The ends lost 7 bases at V and 5 bases at J; junction bases unmatched: 14. CDR1 is MGHDK, CDR2 SYGVNS, per germline. CDR3 region: CASTDIRDRGLGETQYF. CDR3 in DNA: TGTGCCAGCACTGATATTAGGGACAGGGGGCTGGGGGAGACCCAGTACTTC.

The rearrangement uses TRBV11-3 and TRBJ2-3; 10 nucleotides agree with TRBD1. The V gene end was trimmed by 1 base and the J gene end by 4 bases; junction bases not matched to a gene: 8. The germline V gene encodes CDR1 SGHNT and CDR2 YENEEA. This CDR3 is built from 17 residues. The chain's CDR3 is CASSLGLTGGRADTQYF. In DNA, the CDR3 is TGTGCCAGCAGCTTAGGGCTGACAGGGGGCCGGGCAGATACGCAGTATTTT.

CDR3: CASSQFTGSGNTIYF. The CDR3, as DNA: TGCGCCAGCAGCCAATTTACAGGGTCAGGAAACACCATATATTTT. This chain links TRBV4-1 with TRBJ1-3; tentatively, D is TRBD1 (6 bases). This CDR3 has 15 amino acids. V was pared by 2 bases and J by 4 bases, with 12 bases between. Germline-derived CDR1 and CDR2 are MGHRA and YSYEKL.

Concerning this clone itself: In the same sample, other DNA sequences code for this CDR3. The chain carries TRBV5-6 and TRBJ2-7; 7 positions match TRBD2. The germline V gene has CDR1 SGHDT and CDR2 YYEEEE. CDR3 length: 14 amino acids. Unmatched junction bases numbered 0, after V lost 0 bases and J lost 0 bases. The CDR3 region has the DNA TGTGCCAGCAGCTTGGGCGGGAGCTCCTACGAGCAGTACTTC. The encoded protein is CASSLGGSSYEQYF.

J is TRBJ1-4 and V is TRBV20-1, with D hard to call. In germline, CDR1 is DFQATT, CDR2 SNEGSKA (reference sequence). V lost 7 bases, J lost 8 bases, and 11 bases lay in between. There are 11 residues in the CDR3. The CDR3 here is CSVSVSEKLFF. In DNA, the CDR3 is TGCAGTGTATCGGTTTCCGAAAAACTGTTTTTT.

The chain recombines TRBV7-8 with TRBJ2-7; possibly TRBD1 for D (6 bases). From germline, CDR1 is SGHVS and CDR2 FQNEAQ. V dropped 5 bases and J dropped 3 bases, with 8 bases sitting between them. The CDR3 runs to 12 residues. CDR3 sequence (DNA): TGTGCCAGCAGCCGGGACAACTACGAGCAGTACTTC. Amino acid sequence: CASSRDNYEQYF.

The CDR3 reads CASSQDQGSNSPLHF. CDR3 nucleotides: TGCGCCAGCAGCCAAGACCAGGGGTCCAATTCACCCCTCCACTTT. The V call is TRBV4-1, the J call TRBJ1-6, with D perhaps TRBD1 (6 bases). Germline lookup yields CDR1 MGHRA and CDR2 YSYEKL. Trimming stripped 0 bases from V and 7 bases from J, with 10 bases between. This CDR3 contains 15 residues.

This clone was detected a few times. The CDR3 here is CASSTDRGFSPLHF. For the CDR3, the DNA is TGTGCCAGCAGTACCGACAGGGGGTTTTCACCCCTCCACTTT. The chain links TRBV25-1 to TRBJ1-6; TRBD1 aligns across 9 bases. Germline V gene data show CDR1 as MGHDK and CDR2 as SYGVNS. The V segment lost 5 bases and the J segment 9 bases; nucleotides outside the gene matches: 5. CDR3 size: 14 residues. The full variable domain, completed using reference TRBV25-1 and TRBJ1-6, is EADIYQTPRYLVIGTGKKITLECSQTMGHDKMYWYQQDPGMELHLIHYSYGVNSTEKGDLSSESTVSRIRTEHFPLTLESARPSHTSQYLCASSTDRGFSPLHFGNGTRLTVT.

The V gene is TRBV5-1, the J gene TRBJ2-7, with 8 bases lining up with TRBD1. The J segment lost 4 bases and the V segment lost 2 bases, leaving 8 bases of the junction unmatched. The CDR3 has 15 residues. Germline CDR1 SGHRS, CDR2 YFSETQ. The CDR3 protein is CASSLNGQGLYEQYF. DNA of the CDR3: TGCGCCAGCAGCTTAAATGGACAGGGATTATACGAGCAGTACTTC. Together with reference TRBV5-1 and TRBJ2-7, the CDR3 gives the full variable domain: KAGVTQTPRYLIKTRGQQVTLSCSPISGHRSVSWYQQTPGQGLQFLFEYFSETQRNKGNFPGRFSGRQFSNSRSEMNVSTLELGDSALYLCASSLNGQGLYEQYFGPGTRLTVT.

The chain carries TRBV11-3 and TRBJ2-3, with 14 nucleotides matching TRBD2. CDR3 length: 19 residues. The ends lost 2 bases at V and 3 bases at J; junction bases unmatched: 10. CDR1 and CDR2 (germline): SGHNT, YENEEA. The CDR3 sequence is CASSLRLAGGTPPTDTQYF. Written as DNA, the CDR3 is TGTGCCAGCAGCTTACGACTAGCGGGAGGGACACCTCCTACAGATACGCAGTATTTT.

This chain links TRBV19 with TRBJ2-1; a possible D gene is TRBD2 (6 bases). This CDR3 has 17 residues. Germline V gene lookup returns CDR1 LNHDA and CDR2 SQIVND (reference sequence). With 3 bases removed from V and 0 bases from J, the gap between germline ends came to 15 bases. The DNA for the CDR3 is TGTGCCAGTAGTATGTTTGGTGCCGGGAGCTCCTACAATGAGCAGTTCTTC. It yields the protein CASSMFGAGSSYNEQFF. The variable domain in full, completed from reference TRBV19 and TRBJ2-1, reads DGGITQSPKYLFRKEGQNVTLSCEQNLNHDAMYWYRQDPGQGLRLIYYSQIVNDFQKGDIAEGYSVSREKKESFPLTVTSAQKNPTAFYLCASSMFGAGSSYNEQFFGPGTRLTVL.

The V gene is TRBV4-2, the J gene TRBJ2-7, with a possible D match to TRBD1 (6 bases). The CDR3 loop spans 15 amino acids. Germline V gene lookup returns CDR1 LGHNA and CDR2 YNFKEQ. The V end was cut by 1 base, the J end by 7 bases, with 17 bases between. CDR3: CASSQGRFRGNEQYF. The DNA of the CDR3 is TGTGCCAGCAGCCAAGGCCGTTTCAGGGGAAATGAGCAGTACTTC.

The count of this clone is one. The V gene is TRBV7-9, the J gene TRBJ1-2; the D is unclear. The germline V gene encodes CDR1 SEHNR and CDR2 FQNEAQ (reference sequence). Trimming removed 9 bases from V and 2 bases from J, with 16 bases in between. The CDR3 is 14 residues long. The CDR3: CASKPSGVNYGYTF. In DNA, the CDR3 is TGTGCCAGTAAGCCATCGGGAGTAAACTATGGCTACACCTTC.

V and J are TRBV25-1 and TRBJ2-5, with 8 bases fitting TRBD2. The DNA end favors TRBJ2-7, so the J call may be wrong. The germline gives CDR1 MGHDK, CDR2 SYGVNS. The CDR3 contains 16 residues. CDR3 in DNA: TGTGCCAGCAGTGAATCGGGAGGGTTTGATTCTTACGAGCAGTACTTC. Amino acids: CASSESGGFDSYEQYF.